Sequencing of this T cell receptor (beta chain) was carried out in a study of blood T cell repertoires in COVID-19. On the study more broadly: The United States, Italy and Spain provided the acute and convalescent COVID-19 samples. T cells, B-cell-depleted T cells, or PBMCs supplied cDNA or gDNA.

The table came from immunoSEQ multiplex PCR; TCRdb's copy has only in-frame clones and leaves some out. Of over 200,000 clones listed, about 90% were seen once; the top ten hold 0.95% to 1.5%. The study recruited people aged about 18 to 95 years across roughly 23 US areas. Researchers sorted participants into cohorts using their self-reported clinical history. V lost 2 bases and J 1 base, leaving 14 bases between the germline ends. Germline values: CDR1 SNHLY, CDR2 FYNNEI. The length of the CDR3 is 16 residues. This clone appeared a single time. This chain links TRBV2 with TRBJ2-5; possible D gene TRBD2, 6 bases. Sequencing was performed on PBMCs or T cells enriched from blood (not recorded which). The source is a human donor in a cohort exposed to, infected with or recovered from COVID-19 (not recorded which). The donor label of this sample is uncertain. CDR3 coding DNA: TGTGCCAGCAGTGAACCCGGGGGACCCCTCCAAGAGACCCAGTACTTC. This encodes CASSEPGGPLQETQYF. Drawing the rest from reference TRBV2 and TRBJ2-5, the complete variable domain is EPEVTQTPSHQVTQMGQEVILRCVPISNHLYFYWYRQILGQKVEFLVSFYNNEISEKSEIFDDQFSVERPDGSNFTLKIRSTKLEDSAMYFCASSEPGGPLQETQYFGPGTRLLVL.